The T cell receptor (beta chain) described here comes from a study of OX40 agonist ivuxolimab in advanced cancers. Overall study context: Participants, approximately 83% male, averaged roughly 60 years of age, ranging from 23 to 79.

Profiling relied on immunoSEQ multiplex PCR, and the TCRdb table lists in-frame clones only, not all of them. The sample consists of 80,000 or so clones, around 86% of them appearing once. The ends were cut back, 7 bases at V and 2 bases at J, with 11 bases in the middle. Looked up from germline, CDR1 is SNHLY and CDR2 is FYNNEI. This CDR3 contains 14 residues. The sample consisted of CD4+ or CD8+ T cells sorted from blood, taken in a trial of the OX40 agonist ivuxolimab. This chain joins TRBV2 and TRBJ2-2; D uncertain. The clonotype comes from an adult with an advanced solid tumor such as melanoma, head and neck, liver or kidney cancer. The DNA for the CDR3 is TGTGCCAGCACTTTAGTGAGAAACACCGGGGAGCTGTTTTTT. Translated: CASTLVRNTGELFF.